This entry lists 29 T cell receptor beta chains sequenced from one sample in a study of neurological immune-mediated disorders. TCRdb ran MiXCR on the 5' RACE reads and lists one entry per CDR3 protein. The sample contains about 79,000 distinct CDR3 sequences, 13% to 15% of which appear only once. Sequencing was done on a sample of PBMCs. Receptors were obtained from a woman aged 50 to 60 in good health.

This clonotype was observed at least ten times. V is TRBV20-1 and J is TRBJ2-7; 9 bases agree with TRBD1. V dropped 6 bases and J dropped 6; count of bases not matched to a gene: 9. The germline CDR1 and CDR2 sequences are DFQATT and SNEGSKA (reference sequence). The CDR3 has 13 residues. The CDR3 protein is CSAPRDRVPEQYF. CDR3 nucleotides: TGCAGTGCCCCTCGGGACAGGGTTCCCGAGCAGTACTTC.

The table lists this clonotype with a few counts. The chain joins TRBV10-3 to TRBJ2-7; the D gene is possibly TRBD1 (5 bases). The CDR3 has 13 amino acids. Trimming removed 5 bases from V and 5 bases from J, with 13 bases in between. Germline-derived CDR1 and CDR2 are ENHRY and SYGVKD. The DNA for the CDR3 is TGTGCCATCAGTCCGGCAGGGAACGACGAGCAGTACTTC. Its translation: CAISPAGNDEQYF.

Ten or more counts support this clonotype. The chain uses TRBV5-1 and TRBJ2-1, with 8 nucleotides matching TRBD1. The junction had 5 bases not matched to a gene; V was cut back by 0 bases and J by 15 bases. Germline V lookup: CDR1 SGHRS, CDR2 YFSETQ. The CDR3 contains 12 residues. The CDR3 loop is CASSLGDRSPFF. The DNA of the CDR3 is TGCGCCAGCAGCTTGGGGGACAGGTCGCCGTTCTTC.

The table lists this clonotype with many counts. V gene TRBV12-3 or TRBV12-4 combines with J gene TRBJ1-1, with a weak D call TRBD1 (5 bases). Trimming took 1 base from V and 1 from J, leaving 13 bases between them. This CDR3 region has 16 residues. The CDR3 loop is CASSLVRTPTNTEAFF. The CDR3, as DNA: TGTGCCAGCAGTTTAGTCCGGACACCGACGAACACTGAAGCTTTCTTT.

There are many counts of this clonotype. J is TRBJ2-3 and V is TRBV5-1, with D possibly TRBD2 on 6 matching bases. This CDR3 has 16 amino acids. In germline, CDR1 is SGHRS, CDR2 YFSETQ. V lost 4 bases and J lost 8, with 23 bases in between. The CDR3 nucleotides read TGCGCCAGCAGCGCGGCCAGGGACTCCGGCGAGAGTACGCAGTATTTT. The encoded protein is CASSAARDSGESTQYF. The variable domain in full, completed from reference TRBV5-1 and TRBJ2-3, reads KAGVTQTPRYLIKTRGQQVTLSCSPISGHRSVSWYQQTPGQGLQFLFEYFSETQRNKGNFPGRFSGRQFSNSRSEMNVSTLELGDSALYLCASSAARDSGESTQYFGPGTRLTVL.

This clonotype has a count of ten or more. The chain joins TRBV6-5 to TRBJ2-1; 8 bases match TRBD2. Trimming removed 6 bases from V and 1 base from J; junction bases left unmatched: 5. The CDR3 sequence is 15 residues long. CDR1 and CDR2 from the germline V gene are MNHEY and SVGAGI. The CDR3 DNA sequence: TGTGCCAGCAGACTAGCGGAGGGGTCCTACAATGAGCAGTTCTTC. Its translation is CASRLAEGSYNEQFF.

In its sample, this clonotype was seen many times. The chain employs TRBV5-1 and TRBJ1-5; D not certain. CDR1 is SGHRS and CDR2 is YFSETQ in the germline V gene. With 2 bases removed from V and 0 bases from J, the gap between germline ends came to 9 bases. The CDR3 consists of 15 residues. CDR3 protein: CASSFLGGSNQPQHF. Written as DNA, the CDR3 is TGCGCCAGCAGCTTCCTGGGCGGTAGCAATCAGCCCCAGCATTTT.

This clonotype was counted at least ten times. The rearrangement joins TRBV20-1 to TRBJ2-1; D not certain. Trimming cost V 0 bases and J 6 bases, with 12 bases left between them. The CDR3 totals 14 residues. CDR1 and CDR2 from the germline V gene are DFQATT and SNEGSKA (reference sequence). CDR3: CSARDPIVGNEQFF. The CDR3 bases are TGCAGTGCTAGAGATCCTATCGTCGGCAATGAGCAGTTCTTC.

Note on this clonotype: The junction departs from the called germline gene at one end, perhaps through a read error. The chain is built from TRBV5-6 and TRBJ1-4, with 7 bases lining up with TRBD1. Germline assignment: CDR1 SGHDT and CDR2 YYEEEE. The CDR3 totals 12 residues. The CDR3 sequence: CASSYQAGTVAF. The CDR3 DNA reads TGTGCCAGCAGCTACCAGGCCGGGACAGTTGCCTTT. Full variable domain (rest looked up from reference TRBV5-6 and TRBJ1-4): DAGVTQSPTHLIKTRGQQVTLRCSPKSGHDTVSWYQQALGQGPQFIFQYYEEEERQRGNFPDRFSGHQFPNYSSELNVNALLLGDSALYLCASSYQAGTVAFGSGTQLSVL.

This clonotype was seen at least ten times. The rearrangement links TRBV28 to TRBJ2-7, with 9 bases that match TRBD2. This CDR3 contains 14 residues. Germline CDR1 and CDR2: MDHEN and SYDVKM. V shed 9 bases and J 3 bases; nucleotides not matched to a gene: 9. CDR3 loop: CASLWAGGGYEQYF. CDR3 in DNA: TGTGCCAGTCTCTGGGCGGGGGGGGGCTACGAGCAGTACTTC.

This clonotype was recorded at least ten times. This chain links TRBV5-8 with TRBJ2-3, with D hard to call. The ends were cut back, 4 bases at V and 1 base at J, with 7 bases in the middle. The germline V gene encodes CDR1 SGHTS and CDR2 YDEGEE. This CDR3 contains 13 residues. The CDR3 is CASSHRRTDTQYF. CDR3 sequence (DNA): TGTGCCAGCAGCCATAGACGCACAGATACGCAGTATTTT.

This clonotype was seen at least ten times. The V gene is TRBV18, the J gene TRBJ2-5; TRBD1 might be the D (5 bases). Trimming stripped 6 bases from V and 0 bases from J, with 20 bases between. The CDR3 totals 17 residues. Germline lookup yields CDR1 KGHSH and CDR2 LQKENI. CDR3 nucleotide sequence: TGTGCCAGCTCGCCGAGACAGCTACAACGGAACCAAGAGACCCAGTACTTC. This encodes CASSPRQLQRNQETQYF.

This clonotype was picked up many times. This rearrangement joins TRBV29-1 to TRBJ1-2; D call uncertain. V was cut by 0 bases and J by 4 bases, with 3 bases left in between. Per germline, CDR1 SQVTM and CDR2 ANQGSEA. CDR3 size: 11 residues. The CDR3 DNA sequence: TGCAGCGTTGAAGAAGGCTATGGCTACACCTTC. This translates into CSVEEGYGYTF.

This clonotype occurred many times. V gene TRBV11-2 combines with J gene TRBJ2-5; 12 bases align to TRBD2. The CDR3 has 16 amino acids. The germline CDR1 and CDR2 sequences are SGHAT and FQNNGV. With 5 bases clipped from V and 9 bases from J, the junction kept 13 bases outside the gene matches. Written as DNA, the CDR3 is TGTGCCAGCAGCCCGACGACTAGCGGGGGCCTTGGGGCCCAGTACTTC. Protein: CASSPTTSGGLGAQYF.

This clonotype was observed many times. The V and J genes are TRBV28 and TRBJ2-3; D may be TRBD1 or TRBD2 (5 bases each). Germline CDR1 reads MDHEN; CDR2 reads SYDVKM. The CDR3 has 17 residues. Trimming stripped 1 base from V and 4 bases from J, with 18 bases between. The CDR3 DNA is TGTGCCAGCAGTTTATATGAGGGGTTGGTCACCGCAGATACGCAGTATTTT. The encoded protein is CASSLYEGLVTADTQYF.

This clonotype was detected many times. The chain employs TRBV12-3 or TRBV12-4 and TRBJ1-1; D is undetermined. The CDR3 has 14 residues. V shed 2 bases and J shed 1 base, with 8 bases lying between them. In DNA, the CDR3 is TGTGCCAGCAGTTTAACATCCAGGAACACTGAAGCTTTCTTT. This sequence encodes CASSLTSRNTEAFF.

This clonotype was detected ten times or more. The chain is built from TRBV5-1 and TRBJ1-1, with 7 positions matching TRBD1. The germline V gene has CDR1 SGHRS and CDR2 YFSETQ. The CDR3 sequence is 15 residues long. V lost 4 bases and J lost 0; bases outside the gene matches: 6. CDR3 sequence (DNA): TGCGCCAGCAGCCTTATGACAGGGTTGAACACTGAAGCTTTCTTT. Amino acids: CASSLMTGLNTEAFF.

This clonotype occurred many times. The rearrangement joins TRBV20-1 to TRBJ2-5; D may correspond to TRBD1 or TRBD2 (5 bases each). Per the germline V gene, CDR1 is DFQATT and CDR2 is SNEGSKA (reference sequence). Trimming cost V 6 bases and J 0 bases, with 11 bases left between them. CDR3 length equals 13 residues. The CDR3 loop reads CSAQGPHQETQYF. The DNA for the CDR3 is TGCAGTGCCCAGGGACCACACCAAGAGACCCAGTACTTC.

This clonotype appeared many times. The chain carries TRBV5-1 and TRBJ2-5, with D perhaps TRBD2 (6 bases). This CDR3 spans 15 amino acids. Germline V gives CDR1 SGHRS, CDR2 YFSETQ. Trimming shortened V by 3 bases and J by 5 bases, and 17 bases separated the two germline ends. CDR3 DNA: TGCGCCAGCAGCTACAGCAGGATCAGCGGGGAGACCCAGTACTTC. Amino acid sequence: CASSYSRISGETQYF.

This clonotype was seen many times. This rearrangement joins TRBV5-1 to TRBJ2-1, with no clear D. Germline V gene data show CDR1 as SGHRS and CDR2 as YFSETQ. V was shortened by 2 bases and J by 0 bases, with 9 bases between the two germline ends. CDR3 length equals 15 residues. The CDR3 nucleotides read TGCGCCAGCAGCTTCGCTTTGCTCTCCTACAATGAGCAGTTCTTC. Its translation: CASSFALLSYNEQFF.

To note about this clonotype: This may be a read error: a much more frequent sequence differs by one nucleotide. The chain joins TRBV7-8 to TRBJ2-6; 7 bases match TRBD2. J lost 0 bases, V lost 4 bases, and 12 bases had no gene match. Germline V lookup: CDR1 SGHVS, CDR2 FQNEAQ. The CDR3 runs 19 residues. CDR3 bases: TGTGCCAGCAGCTCAAGCTTTCGGCTAGCGGACTCTGGGGCCAACGTCCTGACTTTC. This translates into CASSSSFRLADSGANVLTF. Based on the CDR3 plus reference TRBV7-8 and TRBJ2-6, the full variable domain is GAGVSQSPRYKVAKRGQDVALRCDPISGHVSLFWYQQALGQGPEFLTYFQNEAQLDKSGLPSDRFFAERPEGSVSTLKIQRTQQEDSAVYLCASSSSFRLADSGANVLTFGAGSRLTVL.

This clonotype occurred many times. J is TRBJ1-1 and V is TRBV5-1; TRBD1 agrees at 8 bases. Germline V gene data show CDR1 as SGHRS and CDR2 as YFSETQ. Trimming cost V 3 bases and J 4 bases; bases outside gene matches: 5. The CDR3 length is 14 residues. The CDR3 protein is CASSSTGVGTEAFF. The CDR3 DNA is TGCGCCAGCAGCTCGACAGGGGTTGGCACTGAAGCTTTCTTT.

This clonotype was detected many times. V is TRBV5-1 and J is TRBJ1-1, with 9 nucleotides matching TRBD1. The CDR3 sequence is 14 residues long. Germline CDR1 SGHRS, CDR2 YFSETQ. The ends lost 0 bases at V and 7 bases at J; junction bases unmatched: 4. This CDR3 reads CASSLAGTGIEAFF. CDR3 DNA sequence: TGCGCCAGCAGCTTGGCCGGGACAGGGATTGAAGCTTTCTTT. Looking up the rest from reference TRBV5-1 and TRBJ1-1 gives the full variable domain: KAGVTQTPRYLIKTRGQQVTLSCSPISGHRSVSWYQQTPGQGLQFLFEYFSETQRNKGNFPGRFSGRQFSNSRSEMNVSTLELGDSALYLCASSLAGTGIEAFFGQGTRLTVV.

This clonotype was seen at least ten times. DNA of the CDR3: TGCGCCAGCCGACAGGAAACAAATTCACCCCTCCACTTT. Its translation: CASRQETNSPLHF. This chain links TRBV5-1 with TRBJ1-6, with TRBD1 as a possible D gene (6 bases). From germline, CDR1 is SGHRS and CDR2 YFSETQ. This CDR3 comprises 13 residues. Deletions cut 7 bases from V and 7 bases from J, with 12 bases between.

In its sample, this clonotype was seen many times. The chain joins TRBV5-6 to TRBJ2-7; possible D gene TRBD2, 5 bases. Germline V lookup: CDR1 SGHDT, CDR2 YYEEEE. Trimming shortened V by 3 bases and J by 2 bases, and 9 bases separated the two germline ends. This CDR3 contains 13 residues. This chain's CDR3 is CASSYLAAYEQYF. CDR3 in DNA: TGTGCCAGCAGCTACCTAGCAGCCTACGAGCAGTACTTC.

This clonotype came up many times. V and J are TRBV6-6 and TRBJ2-5, with a possible D match to TRBD1 (5 bases). The CDR3 extends over 14 amino acids. V dropped 7 bases and J dropped 7 bases, with 19 bases sitting between them. Germline assignment: CDR1 MNHNY and CDR2 SVGAGI (reference sequence). The CDR3 DNA follows: TGTGCCAGCACCTACCAGGCAGGGTCAAGGACCCAGTACTTC. It codes for CASTYQAGSRTQYF.

This clonotype was recorded many times. The chain couples TRBV5-1 to TRBJ2-5; D unresolved. CDR1 SGHRS and CDR2 YFSETQ come from the germline V gene. V was cut by 5 bases and J by 5 bases, with 10 bases left in between. CDR3 length equals 12 residues. CDR3 amino acids: CASSDLGETQYF. In DNA, the CDR3 is TGCGCCAGCAGTGACCTCGGGGAGACCCAGTACTTC.

This clonotype was counted many times. V and J are TRBV5-1 and TRBJ2-2, with 14 bases fitting TRBD2. Germline V gene sequence: CDR1 SGHRS, CDR2 YFSETQ. With V trimmed by 3 bases and J by 5 bases, 6 bases remained unmatched. This CDR3 is 17 amino acids long. The CDR3 nucleotides read TGCGCCAGCAGCTCGGGACTAGCGGGAGTAGCAACCGGGGAGCTGTTTTTT. This encodes CASSSGLAGVATGELFF. The full variable domain, in which reference TRBV5-1 and TRBJ2-2 provide the parts outside the CDR3, is KAGVTQTPRYLIKTRGQQVTLSCSPISGHRSVSWYQQTPGQGLQFLFEYFSETQRNKGNFPGRFSGRQFSNSRSEMNVSTLELGDSALYLCASSSGLAGVATGELFFGEGSRLTVL.

This clonotype was found many times. The rearrangement uses TRBV27 and TRBJ2-7, with 8 bases identical to TRBD1. Per germline, CDR1 MNHEY and CDR2 SMNVEV (reference sequence). Trimming at V came to 6 bases and at J to 2 bases, leaving 12 bases not matched to a gene. The CDR3 spans 16 residues. CDR3 nucleotides: TGTGCCAGCAGCCTCCTGAGAACGACAGGGGCCTACGAGCAGTACTTC. Translated: CASSLLRTTGAYEQYF.